These T cell receptor beta chains were read from a single sample in a study of blood T cell repertoires in COVID-19. Sequencing used immunoSEQ multiplex PCR; TCRdb keeps in-frame clones, though not all of them. This table has 300,000 to 350,000 clones, about nine tenths appearing once. Sequencing was carried out using peripheral blood. These receptor sequences come from a woman in her twenties or thirties with COVID-19, enrolled during active disease. Each CDR3 is given with its conserved first and last residue. Fields, in order: CDR3 length, V gene, D gene, clone size, J gene, CDR3 DNA, CDR3 protein. D genes are given only for firm matches. Not every row has a clone size; where given, it reads once, few, many or a size class.

CDR3 length: 14; V gene: TRBV28; D gene: NA; clone size: once; J gene: TRBJ1-2; CDR3 DNA: TGTGCCATCGGGAGAGGCAGAGAAAACTATGGCTACACCTTC; CDR3 protein: CAIGRGRENYGYTF
CDR3 length: 17; V gene: TRBV5-4; D gene: NA; clone size: NA; J gene: TRBJ2-6; CDR3 DNA: TGTGCCAGCAGCGTCGGAGTTATGGGCTCTGGGGCCAACGTCCTGACTTTC; CDR3 protein: CASSVGVMGSGANVLTF
CDR3 length: 13; V gene: TRBV10-3; D gene: NA; clone size: NA; J gene: TRBJ1-5; CDR3 DNA: TGTGCCATCAGCTCAGGGGTGAGGGAGCCCCAGCATTTT; CDR3 protein: CAISSGVREPQHF
CDR3 length: 16; V gene: TRBV19; D gene: TRBD2; clone size: once; J gene: TRBJ2-2; CDR3 DNA: TGTGCCAGTAGTAGTGGCGGGACTACCAACACCGGGGAGCTGTTTTTT; CDR3 protein: CASSSGGTTNTGELFF
CDR3 length: 12; V gene: TRBV7-9; D gene: NA; clone size: once; J gene: TRBJ1-1; CDR3 DNA: TGTGCCAGCAGCTTAGGCGGGGGTGAAGCTTTCTTT; CDR3 protein: CASSLGGGEAFF
CDR3 length: 15; V gene: TRBV5-4; D gene: TRBD1; clone size: NA; J gene: TRBJ1-5; CDR3 DNA: TGTGCCAGCAGCCCAACAGGGGCTGGAAATCAGCCCCAGCATTTT; CDR3 protein: CASSPTGAGNQPQHF
CDR3 length: 17; V gene: TRBV27; D gene: NA; clone size: NA; J gene: TRBJ1-5; CDR3 DNA: TGTGCCAGCAGCCCAGTGGCCCCTTTGTATAGCAATCAGCCCCAGCATTTT; CDR3 protein: CASSPVAPLYSNQPQHF
CDR3 length: 17; V gene: TRBV7-2; D gene: NA; clone size: NA; J gene: TRBJ1-2; CDR3 DNA: TGTGCCAGCAGCAACAGGGTTCAAAACATCAATGCCTATGGCTACACCTTC; CDR3 protein: CASSNRVQNINAYGYTF
CDR3 length: 16; V gene: TRBV21-1; D gene: NA; clone size: NA; J gene: TRBJ2-2; CDR3 DNA: TGTGCCAGCAGGCACGCGGGACAGGGGAACACCGGGGAGCTGTTTTTT; CDR3 protein: CASRHAGQGNTGELFF
CDR3 length: 15; V gene: TRBV7-9; D gene: TRBD2; clone size: NA; J gene: TRBJ2-7; CDR3 DNA: TGTGCCAGCGAGCCTGGGGTCGGGGGGTCCTACGAGCAGTACTTC; CDR3 protein: CASEPGVGGSYEQYF